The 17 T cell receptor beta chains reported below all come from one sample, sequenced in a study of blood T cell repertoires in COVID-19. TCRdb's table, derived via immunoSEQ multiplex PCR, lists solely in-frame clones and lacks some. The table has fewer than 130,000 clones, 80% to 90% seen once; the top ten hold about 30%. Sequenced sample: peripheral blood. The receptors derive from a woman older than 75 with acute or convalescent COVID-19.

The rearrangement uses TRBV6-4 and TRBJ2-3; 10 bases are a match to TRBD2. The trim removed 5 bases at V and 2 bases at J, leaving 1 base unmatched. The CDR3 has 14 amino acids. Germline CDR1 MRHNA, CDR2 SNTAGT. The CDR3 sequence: CASSLAGDTDTQYF. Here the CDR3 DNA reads TGTGCCAGCAGTCTAGCGGGGGACACAGATACGCAGTATTTT.

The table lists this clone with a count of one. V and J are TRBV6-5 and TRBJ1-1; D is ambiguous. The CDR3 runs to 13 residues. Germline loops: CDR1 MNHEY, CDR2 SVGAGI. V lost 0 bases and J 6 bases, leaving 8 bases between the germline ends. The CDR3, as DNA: TGTGCCAGCAGTTACTCAGGTACAGCTGAAGCTTTCTTT. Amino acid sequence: CASSYSGTAEAFF.

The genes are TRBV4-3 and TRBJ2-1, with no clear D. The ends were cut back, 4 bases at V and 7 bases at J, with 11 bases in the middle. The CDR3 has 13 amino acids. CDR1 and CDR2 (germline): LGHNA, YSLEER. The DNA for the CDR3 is TGCGCCAGCAGCCTAAATTTCCTGAATGAGCAGTTCTTC. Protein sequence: CASSLNFLNEQFF.

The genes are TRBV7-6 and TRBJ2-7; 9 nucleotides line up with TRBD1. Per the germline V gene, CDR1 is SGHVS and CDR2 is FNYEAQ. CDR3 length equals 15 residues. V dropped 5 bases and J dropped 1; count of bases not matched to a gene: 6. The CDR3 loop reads CASSPGQGPSYEQYF. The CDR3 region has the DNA TGTGCCAGCAGCCCCGGACAGGGGCCATCCTACGAGCAGTACTTC.

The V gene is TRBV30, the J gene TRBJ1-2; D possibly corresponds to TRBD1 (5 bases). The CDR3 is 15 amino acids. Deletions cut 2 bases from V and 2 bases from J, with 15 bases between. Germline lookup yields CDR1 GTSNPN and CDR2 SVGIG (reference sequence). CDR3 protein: CAWSTAWGVNYGYTF. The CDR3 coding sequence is TGTGCCTGGAGTACAGCTTGGGGCGTGAACTATGGCTACACCTTC.

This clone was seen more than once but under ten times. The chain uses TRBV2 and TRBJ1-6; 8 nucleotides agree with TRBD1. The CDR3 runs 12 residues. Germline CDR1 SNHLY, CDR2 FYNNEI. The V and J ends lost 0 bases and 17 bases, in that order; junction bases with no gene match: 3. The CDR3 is CASSEAGTGVHF. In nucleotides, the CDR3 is TGTGCCAGCAGTGAAGCAGGGACAGGTGTCCACTTT.

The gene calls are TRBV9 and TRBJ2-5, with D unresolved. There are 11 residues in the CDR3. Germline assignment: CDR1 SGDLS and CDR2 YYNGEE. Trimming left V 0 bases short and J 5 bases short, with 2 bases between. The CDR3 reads CASSVAETQYF. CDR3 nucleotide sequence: TGTGCCAGCAGCGTAGCGGAGACCCAGTACTTC.

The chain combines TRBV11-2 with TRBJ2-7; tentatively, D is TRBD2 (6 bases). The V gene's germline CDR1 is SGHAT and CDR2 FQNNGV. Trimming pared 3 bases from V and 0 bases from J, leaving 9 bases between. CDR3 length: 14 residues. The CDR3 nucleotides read TGTGCCAGCAGCTTCGGCGGGGCCTCCTACGAGCAGTACTTC. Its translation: CASSFGGASYEQYF.

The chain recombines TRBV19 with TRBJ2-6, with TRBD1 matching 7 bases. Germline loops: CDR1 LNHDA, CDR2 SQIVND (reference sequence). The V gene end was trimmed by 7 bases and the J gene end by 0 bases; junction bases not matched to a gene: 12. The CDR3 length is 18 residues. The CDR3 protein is CASTLSGQLPSGANVLTF. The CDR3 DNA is TGTGCCAGTACCCTTTCGGGACAGTTACCCTCTGGGGCCAACGTCCTGACTTTC. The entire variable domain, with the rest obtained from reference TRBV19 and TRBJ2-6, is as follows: DGGITQSPKYLFRKEGQNVTLSCEQNLNHDAMYWYRQDPGQGLRLIYYSQIVNDFQKGDIAEGYSVSREKKESFPLTVTSAQKNPTAFYLCASTLSGQLPSGANVLTFGAGSRLTVL.

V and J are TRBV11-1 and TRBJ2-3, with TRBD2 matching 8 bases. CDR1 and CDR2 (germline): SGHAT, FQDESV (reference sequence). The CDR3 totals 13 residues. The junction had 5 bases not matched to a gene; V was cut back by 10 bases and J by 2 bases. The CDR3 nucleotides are TGTGCCACCGGAGCGGGGGACACAGATACGCAGTATTTT. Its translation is CATGAGDTDTQYF.

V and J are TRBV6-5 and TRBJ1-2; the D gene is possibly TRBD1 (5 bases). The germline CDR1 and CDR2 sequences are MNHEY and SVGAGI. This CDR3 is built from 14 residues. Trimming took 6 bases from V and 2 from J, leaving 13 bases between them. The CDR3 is CASRPFGGNYGYTF. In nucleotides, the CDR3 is TGTGCCAGCAGACCGTTCGGGGGGAACTATGGCTACACCTTC.

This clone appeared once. CDR3 DNA sequence: TGTGCCAGCAGCCCAACTAATGGTGCTTCTAACTATGGCTACACCTTC. Its translation is CASSPTNGASNYGYTF. The V gene is TRBV3-1 (or the pseudogene TRBV3-2), the J gene TRBJ1-2; no definite D call. Trimming pared 4 bases from V and 0 bases from J, leaving 15 bases between. The CDR3 length is 16 residues. Germline loops: CDR1 LGHDT, CDR2 YNNKEL (reference sequence).

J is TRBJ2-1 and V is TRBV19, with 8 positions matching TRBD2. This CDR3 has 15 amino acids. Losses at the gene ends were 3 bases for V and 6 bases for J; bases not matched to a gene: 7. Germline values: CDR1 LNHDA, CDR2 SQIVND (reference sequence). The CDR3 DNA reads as TGTGCCAGTAGTATCGGGGGGGGTGCTCTCAATGAGCAGTTCTTC. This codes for CASSIGGGALNEQFF.

The CDR3 sequence is CASSPPTGPEAFF. CDR3 bases: TGTGCCAGCAGTCCGCCGACAGGGCCGGAAGCTTTCTTT. The chain links TRBV6-5 to TRBJ1-1, with 7 positions matching TRBD1. From germline, CDR1 is MNHEY and CDR2 SVGAGI. Trimming took 5 bases from V and 8 from J; bases not matched to a gene: 8. The CDR3 contains 13 residues.

The CDR3 bases are TGTGCCAGCAGTTTATTGGGGCTCACAGACACTGAAGCTTTCTTT. Translation: CASSLLGLTDTEAFF. The chain recombines TRBV28 with TRBJ1-1; D possibly corresponds to TRBD1 (5 bases). There are 15 residues in the CDR3. Trimming took 1 base from V and 3 from J, leaving 12 bases between them. The germline V gene has CDR1 MDHEN and CDR2 SYDVKM.

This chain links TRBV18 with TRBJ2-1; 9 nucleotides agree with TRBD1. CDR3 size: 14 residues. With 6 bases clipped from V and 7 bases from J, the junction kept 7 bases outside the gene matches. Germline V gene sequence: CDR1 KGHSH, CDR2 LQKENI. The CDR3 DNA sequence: TGTGCCAGCTCTCCGGGACAGGGTCGTAATGAGCAGTTCTTC. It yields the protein CASSPGQGRNEQFF. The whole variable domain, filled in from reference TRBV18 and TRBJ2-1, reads NAGVMQNPRHLVRRRGQEARLRCSPMKGHSHVYWYRQLPEEGLKFMVYLQKENIIDESGMPKERFSAEFPKEGPSILRIQQVVRGDSAAYFCASSPGQGRNEQFFGPGTRLTVL.

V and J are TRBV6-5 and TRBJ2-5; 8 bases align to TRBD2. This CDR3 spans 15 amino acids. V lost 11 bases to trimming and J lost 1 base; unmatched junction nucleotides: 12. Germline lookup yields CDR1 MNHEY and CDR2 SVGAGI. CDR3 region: CAGARLAGTQETQYF. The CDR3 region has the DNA TGTGCCGGAGCAAGGCTAGCGGGTACCCAAGAGACCCAGTACTTC.